The 24 T cell receptor beta chains reported below all come from one sample, sequenced in a study of cytomegalovirus exposure and HLA in healthy donors. PCR amplification relied on 60 Vbeta primers (plus 13 Jbeta primers). Sequencing used immunoSEQ multiplex PCR; TCRdb keeps in-frame clones, though not all of them. Among 150,000 to 200,000 clones listed, approximately 73% were seen once. Sequenced sample: PBMCs. The receptors come from a man aged 50 to 60 in good health and CMV-seronegative.

V is TRBV10-2 and J is TRBJ2-5; the D gene is possibly TRBD2 (6 bases). The CDR3 is 13 amino acids. Germline V gene lookup returns CDR1 WSHSY and CDR2 SAAADI. Trimming cost V 7 bases and J 7 bases, with 16 bases left between them. The CDR3 DNA reads as TGCGCCAGCAAAGCGGTCCCGGAGGGGACCCAGTACTTC. The encoded protein is CASKAVPEGTQYF.

DNA of the CDR3: TGTGCCAGCAGTTACGACCCCGGACAGCTCTATGGCTACACCTTC. Translation: CASSYDPGQLYGYTF. V usage is TRBV6-5 and J usage is TRBJ1-2, with D tentatively TRBD1 (6 bases). V lost 2 bases and J 4 bases, leaving 14 bases between the germline ends. The germline V gene encodes CDR1 MNHEY and CDR2 SVGAGI. This CDR3 comprises 15 residues.

This clone was seen only once. The chain links TRBV19 to TRBJ2-3; D unclear. Trimming cost V 5 bases and J 0 bases, with 18 bases left between them. CDR1 is LNHDA, CDR2 SQIVND, per germline (reference sequence). The CDR3 totals 17 residues. The CDR3: CASSLSSGPSSTDTQYF. In DNA form, the CDR3 reads TGTGCCAGTAGTCTATCATCGGGTCCGTCAAGCACAGATACGCAGTATTTT.

This chain joins TRBV6-1 and TRBJ1-1; perhaps TRBD1 as D (6 bases). CDR1 is MNHNS and CDR2 is SASEGT in the germline V gene. Between the trimmed V and J ends, which lost 4 bases and 3 bases, there was a span of 21 bases. CDR3 size: 17 residues. This CDR3 reads CASSATPYRVGDTEAFF. CDR3 bases: TGTGCCAGCAGTGCAACCCCTTACAGGGTAGGGGACACTGAAGCTTTCTTT.

This clone turned up a few times. CDR3 coding DNA: TGTGCCAGCAATGCCTCAGGGGGAAATTCACCCCTCCACTTT. This encodes CASNASGGNSPLHF. This sequence joins TRBV27 and TRBJ1-6; 7 positions match TRBD1. V shed 7 bases, J shed 7 bases, and the junction held 7 bases outside the gene matches. This CDR3 has 14 residues. Germline loops: CDR1 MNHEY, CDR2 SMNVEV (reference sequence).

This clone was seen a few times. J is TRBJ1-2 and V is TRBV7-2; TRBD1 agrees at 8 bases. Germline loops: CDR1 SGHTA, CDR2 FQGNSA. V gave up 1 base and J gave up 4 bases; unmatched junction bases: 5. The CDR3 loop spans 15 amino acids. CDR3 amino acids: CASSLGTGTTYGYTF. In DNA, the CDR3 is TGTGCCAGCAGCTTAGGGACAGGGACGACCTATGGCTACACCTTC.

This clone was picked up a small number of times. The rearrangement uses TRBV29-1 and TRBJ1-1; D might be TRBD1 (5 bases). The germline CDR1 and CDR2 sequences are SQVTM and ANQGSEA. Between the trimmed V and J ends, which lost 3 bases and 10 bases, there was a span of 12 bases. This CDR3 contains 11 residues. The CDR3 bases are TGCAGCGTTGACCCCGAAGGGGCAGCTTTCTTT. Its protein product is CSVDPEGAAFF.

The sample holds a few counts of this clone. The genes are TRBV6-6 and TRBJ1-4, with 8 bases fitting TRBD1. The germline V gene encodes CDR1 MNHNY and CDR2 SVGAGI (reference sequence). The CDR3 runs to 15 residues. The junction had 6 bases not matched to a gene; V was cut back by 4 bases and J by 5 bases. The CDR3 loop is CASSLGTGGNEKLFF. The DNA of the CDR3 is TGTGCCAGCAGTTTAGGAACAGGGGGAAATGAAAAACTGTTTTTT.

The V call is TRBV6-1, the J call TRBJ1-2, with TRBD1 identical over 7 bases. The germline V gene has CDR1 MNHNS and CDR2 SASEGT. The CDR3 is 13 amino acids. The J segment lost 5 bases and the V segment lost 6 bases, leaving 6 bases of the junction unmatched. The CDR3 loop is CASRTGLEYGYTF. The CDR3 DNA sequence: TGTGCCAGCAGGACAGGGCTGGAGTATGGCTACACCTTC.

The chain uses TRBV4-1 and TRBJ2-5, with D possibly matching TRBD2 (6 bases). CDR1 MGHRA and CDR2 YSYEKL come from the germline V gene. The V end was cut by 4 bases, the J end by 1 base, with 16 bases between. The CDR3 sequence is 16 residues long. CDR3 DNA: TGCGCCAGCAGCCCCTCTAGGAGGGCAGGCCAAGAGACCCAGTACTTC. This codes for CASSPSRRAGQETQYF.

The chain couples TRBV5-4 to TRBJ2-3; a weak D match, TRBD2 (6 bases). V lost 2 bases and J lost 2, with 12 bases in between. Looked up from germline, CDR1 is SGHNT and CDR2 is YYREEE (reference sequence). The CDR3 covers 15 residues. The CDR3 loop reads CASSLRAGFTDTQYF. CDR3 in DNA: TGTGCCAGCAGCTTACGCGCGGGGTTCACAGATACGCAGTATTTT.

The chain joins TRBV28 to TRBJ1-1; the D is unclear. The V end lost 2 bases, the J end lost 0 bases, and 7 bases lay between the germline ends. The CDR3 extends over 14 amino acids. CDR1 MDHEN and CDR2 SYDVKM come from the germline V gene. CDR3: CASSLNGLNTEAFF. The DNA for the CDR3 is TGTGCCAGCAGTTTAAATGGCTTGAACACTGAAGCTTTCTTT. Supplemented by reference TRBV28 and TRBJ1-1, the full variable domain reads DVKVTQSSRYLVKRTGEKVFLECVQDMDHENMFWYRQDPGLGLRLIYFSYDVKMKEKGDIPEGYSVSREKKERFSLILESASTNQTSMYLCASSLNGLNTEAFFGQGTRLTVV.

The rearrangement uses TRBV14 and TRBJ2-5; D is undetermined. The CDR3 runs 14 residues. The germline CDR1 and CDR2 sequences are SGHDN and FVKESK. Trimming pared 0 bases from V and 1 base from J, leaving 6 bases between. In DNA, the CDR3 is TGTGCCAGCAGCCAAGAACTACGCCAAGAGACCCAGTACTTC. Residues: CASSQELRQETQYF.

The rearrangement uses TRBV27 and TRBJ2-2, with 7 bases lining up with TRBD1. With 5 bases clipped from V and 4 bases from J, the junction kept 7 bases outside the gene matches. The germline CDR1 and CDR2 sequences are MNHEY and SMNVEV (reference sequence). CDR3 length: 15 amino acids. The DNA of the CDR3 is TGTGCCAGCAGTCTAAGGGGGCTTCCCACCGGGGAGCTGTTTTTT. Protein sequence: CASSLRGLPTGELFF.

The chain carries TRBV29-1 and TRBJ1-1; D remains ambiguous. Trimming took 2 bases from V and 3 from J, leaving 10 bases between them. There are 13 residues in the CDR3. Germline V gives CDR1 SQVTM, CDR2 ANQGSEA. The DNA for the CDR3 is TGCAGCGTTGAAACCGGGTGGGACACTGAAGCTTTCTTT. Translation gives CSVETGWDTEAFF.

V gene TRBV7-8 combines with J gene TRBJ2-3; 7 bases fit TRBD1. CDR1 and CDR2 (germline): SGHVS, FQNEAQ. The CDR3 runs to 16 residues. J lost 2 bases, V lost 4 bases, and 9 bases had no gene match. CDR3 bases: TGTGCCAGCAGCTCTCCGACAGGGCCAACCACAGATACGCAGTATTTT. Protein sequence: CASSSPTGPTTDTQYF.

V usage is TRBV7-6 and J usage is TRBJ1-2, with D perhaps TRBD1 (6 bases). The V and J ends lost 5 bases and 7 bases respectively, with 23 bases between them. Germline CDR1 and CDR2: SGHVS and FNYEAQ. The CDR3 runs to 16 residues. The CDR3, as DNA: TGTGCCAGCAGCCCGGAAAACAGGGCGGCTGCCTTTGGCTACACCTTC. Its translation is CASSPENRAAAFGYTF.

The J gene is TRBJ2-7, the V gene TRBV5-4; 9 bases match TRBD2. After removal of 4 bases from V and 6 bases from J, the junction contained 11 bases not matched to a gene. The CDR3 extends over 15 amino acids. CDR1 and CDR2 from the germline V gene are SGHNT and YYREEE (reference sequence). CDR3 sequence (DNA): TGTGCCAGCAGCCCAAATGCGGGGGGGCCCTTCGAGCAGTACTTC. This encodes CASSPNAGGPFEQYF.

This clone was observed a handful of times. The gene calls are TRBV6-4 and TRBJ1-1; no clear D gene. Germline CDR1 reads MRHNA; CDR2 reads SNTAGT. Trimming left V 0 bases short and J 0 bases short, with 5 bases between. The CDR3 runs to 14 residues. CDR3 region: CASSDSLMNTEAFF. As DNA, the CDR3 is TGTGCCAGCAGTGACTCGTTAATGAACACTGAAGCTTTCTTT.

This clone was detected only a few times. The chain employs TRBV10-3 and TRBJ2-7; a possible D gene is TRBD2 (6 bases). Per the germline V gene, CDR1 is ENHRY and CDR2 is SYGVKD. Between the trimmed V and J ends, which lost 0 bases and 4 bases, there was a span of 16 bases. The CDR3 length is 16 residues. The CDR3 bases are TGTGCCATCAGTGAGTCAGGACCGGGACTTTGGTACGAGCAGTACTTC. Residues: CAISESGPGLWYEQYF.

The chain employs TRBV9 and TRBJ2-7; TRBD1 aligns across 9 bases. This CDR3 comprises 14 residues. Trimming removed 1 base from V and 2 bases from J; junction bases left unmatched: 1. The germline gives CDR1 SGDLS, CDR2 YYNGEE. The DNA for the CDR3 is TGTGCCAGCAGCGTACGGGACAGGGCCTACGAGCAGTACTTC. It yields the protein CASSVRDRAYEQYF.

V usage is TRBV2 and J usage is TRBJ2-7, with unresolved D. Per germline, CDR1 SNHLY and CDR2 FYNNEI. The CDR3 has 14 amino acids. Between the trimmed V and J ends, which lost 6 bases and 3 bases, there was a span of 15 bases. The CDR3: CASRDARSYYEQYF. CDR3 bases: TGTGCCAGCAGAGACGCCAGGTCCTACTACGAGCAGTACTTC.

The CDR3 loop reads CASSPSRDRPYEQYF. The DNA for the CDR3 is TGTGCCAGCAGCCCGAGCCGGGACAGGCCTTACGAGCAGTACTTC. This chain uses TRBV7-3 with TRBJ2-7; 8 bases are shared with TRBD1. Germline V gene data show CDR1 as SGHTA and CDR2 as FQGTGA. Germline trimming cut 5 bases from V and 4 bases from J; bases unmatched to any gene: 10. The CDR3 extends over 15 amino acids.

This chain connects TRBV7-2 to TRBJ1-4; 7 nucleotides align to TRBD1. The CDR3 contains 14 residues. CDR1 and CDR2 from the germline V gene are SGHTA and FQGNSA. Germline trimming cut 6 bases from V and 5 bases from J; bases unmatched to any gene: 6. The CDR3 DNA is TGTGCCAGCAGTGCAGGGGGTGGGAATGAAAAACTGTTTTTT. It is translated as CASSAGGGNEKLFF.